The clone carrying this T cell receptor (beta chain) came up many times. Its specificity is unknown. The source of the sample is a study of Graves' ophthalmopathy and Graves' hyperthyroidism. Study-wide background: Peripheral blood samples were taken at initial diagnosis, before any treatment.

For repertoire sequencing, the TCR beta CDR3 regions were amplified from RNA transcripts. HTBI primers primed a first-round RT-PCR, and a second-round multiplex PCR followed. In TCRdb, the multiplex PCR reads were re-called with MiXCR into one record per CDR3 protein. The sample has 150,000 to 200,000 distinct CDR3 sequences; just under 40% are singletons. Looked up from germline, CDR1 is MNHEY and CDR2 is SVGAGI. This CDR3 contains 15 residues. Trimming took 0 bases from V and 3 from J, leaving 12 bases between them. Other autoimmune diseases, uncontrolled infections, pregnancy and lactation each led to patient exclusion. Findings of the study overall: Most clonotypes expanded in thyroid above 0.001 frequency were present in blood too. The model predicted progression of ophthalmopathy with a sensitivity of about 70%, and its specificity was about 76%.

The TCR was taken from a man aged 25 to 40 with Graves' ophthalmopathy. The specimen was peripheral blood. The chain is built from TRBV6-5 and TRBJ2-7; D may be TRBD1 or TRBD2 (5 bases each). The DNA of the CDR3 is TGTGCCAGCAGTTACTCAGGGACCGGGAACTACGAGCAGTACTTC. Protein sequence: CASSYSGTGNYEQYF.